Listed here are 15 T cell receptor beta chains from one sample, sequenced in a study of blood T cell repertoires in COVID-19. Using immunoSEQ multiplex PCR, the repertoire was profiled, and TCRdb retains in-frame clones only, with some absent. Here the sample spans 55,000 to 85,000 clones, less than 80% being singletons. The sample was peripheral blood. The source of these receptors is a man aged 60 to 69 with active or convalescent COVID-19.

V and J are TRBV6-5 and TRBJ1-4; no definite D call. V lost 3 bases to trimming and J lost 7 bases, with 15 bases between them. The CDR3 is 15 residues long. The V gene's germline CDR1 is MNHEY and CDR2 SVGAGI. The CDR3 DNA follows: TGTGCCAGCAGTTATAACGCTCATGCGTCTGAAAAACTGTTTTTT. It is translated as CASSYNAHASEKLFF.

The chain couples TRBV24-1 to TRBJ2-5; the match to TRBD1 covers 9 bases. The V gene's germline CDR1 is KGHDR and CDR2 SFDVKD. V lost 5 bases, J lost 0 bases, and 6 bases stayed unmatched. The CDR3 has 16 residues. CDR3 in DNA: TGTGCCACCAGTGGCCGGACAGGGGAGTACCAAGAGACCCAGTACTTC. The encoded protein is CATSGRTGEYQETQYF.

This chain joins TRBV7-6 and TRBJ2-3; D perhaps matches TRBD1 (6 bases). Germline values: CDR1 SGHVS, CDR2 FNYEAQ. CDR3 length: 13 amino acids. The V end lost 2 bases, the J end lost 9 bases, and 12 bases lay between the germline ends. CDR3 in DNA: TGTGCCAGCAGCTTAACAGGGTCGGCCACGCAGTATTTT. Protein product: CASSLTGSATQYF.

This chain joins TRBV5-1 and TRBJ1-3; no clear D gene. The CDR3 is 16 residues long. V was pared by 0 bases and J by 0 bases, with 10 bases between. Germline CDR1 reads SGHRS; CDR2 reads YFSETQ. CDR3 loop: CASSLDSPSSGNTIYF. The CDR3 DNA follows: TGCGCCAGCAGCTTGGATTCGCCGAGCTCTGGAAACACCATATATTTT.

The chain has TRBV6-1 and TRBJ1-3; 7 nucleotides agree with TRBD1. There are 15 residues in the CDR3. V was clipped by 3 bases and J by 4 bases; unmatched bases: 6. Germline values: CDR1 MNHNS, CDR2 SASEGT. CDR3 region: CASSEQTGVGNTIYF. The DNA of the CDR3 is TGTGCCAGCAGTGAGCAAACAGGGGTCGGAAACACCATATATTTT.

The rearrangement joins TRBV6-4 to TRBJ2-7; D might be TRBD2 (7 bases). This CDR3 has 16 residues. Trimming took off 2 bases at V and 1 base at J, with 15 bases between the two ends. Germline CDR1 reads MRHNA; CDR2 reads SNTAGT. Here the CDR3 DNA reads TGTGCCAGCAGTGACGTCGGGGGGCGGTTTTCCTACGAGCAGTACTTC. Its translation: CASSDVGGRFSYEQYF.

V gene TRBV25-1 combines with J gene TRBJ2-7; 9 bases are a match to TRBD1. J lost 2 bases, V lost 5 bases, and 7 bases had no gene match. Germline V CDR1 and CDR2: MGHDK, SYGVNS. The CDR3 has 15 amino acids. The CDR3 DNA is TGTGCCAGCAGTCTACCGGGACAGGGACCCTACGAGCAGTACTTC. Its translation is CASSLPGQGPYEQYF.

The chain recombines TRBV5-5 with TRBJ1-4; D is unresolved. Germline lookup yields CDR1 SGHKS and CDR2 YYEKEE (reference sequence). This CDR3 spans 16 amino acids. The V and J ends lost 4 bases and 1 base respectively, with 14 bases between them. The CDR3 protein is CASSPRPVGTNEKLFF. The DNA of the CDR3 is TGTGCCAGCAGCCCCCGTCCAGTTGGAACTAATGAAAAACTGTTTTTT.

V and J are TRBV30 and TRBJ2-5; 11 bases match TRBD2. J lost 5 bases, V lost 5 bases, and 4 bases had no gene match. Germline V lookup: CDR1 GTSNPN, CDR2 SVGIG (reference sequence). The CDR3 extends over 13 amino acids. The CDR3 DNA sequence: TGTGCCTGGCATTTAGCGGGGGGGGAGACCCAGTACTTC. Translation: CAWHLAGGETQYF. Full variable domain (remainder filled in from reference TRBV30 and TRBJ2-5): SQTIHQWPATLVQPVGSPLSLECTVEGTSNPNLYWYRQAAGRGLQLLFYSVGIGQISSEVPQNLSASRPQDRQFILSSKKLLLSDSGFYLCAWHLAGGETQYFGPGTRLLVL.

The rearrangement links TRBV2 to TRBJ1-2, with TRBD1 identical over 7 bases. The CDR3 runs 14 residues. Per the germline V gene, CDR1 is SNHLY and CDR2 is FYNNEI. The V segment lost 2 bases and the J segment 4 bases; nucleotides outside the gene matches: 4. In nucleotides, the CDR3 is TGTGCCAGCAGTGAATTGGGACAGTCCTATGGCTACACCTTC. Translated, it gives CASSELGQSYGYTF.

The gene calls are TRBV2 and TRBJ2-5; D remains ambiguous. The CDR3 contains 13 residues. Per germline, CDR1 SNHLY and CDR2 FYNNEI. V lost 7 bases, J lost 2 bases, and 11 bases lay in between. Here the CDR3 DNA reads TGTGCCAGCATTAAAGAACAGCAAGAGACCCAGTACTTC. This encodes CASIKEQQETQYF.

CDR3 nucleotide sequence: TGTGCCAGCACCGACAGGGCCACCGGGGAGCTGTTTTTT. Amino acid sequence: CASTDRATGELFF. The rearrangement joins TRBV6-5 to TRBJ2-2, with 7 bases matching TRBD1. The CDR3 has 13 residues. Trimming at V came to 7 bases and at J to 4 bases, leaving 3 bases not matched to a gene. CDR1 is MNHEY, CDR2 SVGAGI, per germline.

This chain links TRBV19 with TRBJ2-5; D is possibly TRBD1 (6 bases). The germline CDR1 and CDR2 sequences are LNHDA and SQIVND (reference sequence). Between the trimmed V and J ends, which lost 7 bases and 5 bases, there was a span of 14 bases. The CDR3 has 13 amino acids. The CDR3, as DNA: TGTGCCAGTACCGGACAGTTAGGGGAGACCCAGTACTTC. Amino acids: CASTGQLGETQYF.

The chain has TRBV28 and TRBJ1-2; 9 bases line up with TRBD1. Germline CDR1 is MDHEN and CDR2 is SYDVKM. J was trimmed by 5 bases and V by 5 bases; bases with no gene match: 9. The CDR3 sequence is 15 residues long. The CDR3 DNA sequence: TGTGCCAGCAGTGACGGGACAGGGATTGATTATGGCTACACCTTC. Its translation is CASSDGTGIDYGYTF.

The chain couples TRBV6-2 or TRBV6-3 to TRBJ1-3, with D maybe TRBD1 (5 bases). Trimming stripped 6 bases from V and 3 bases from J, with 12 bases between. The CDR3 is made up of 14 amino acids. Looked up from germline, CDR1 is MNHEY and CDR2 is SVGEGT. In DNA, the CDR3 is TGTGCCAGCAGCCGCGGGACGGATGGAAACACCATATATTTT. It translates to CASSRGTDGNTIYF.